The 8 T cell receptor beta chains below all came from one sample that was sequenced in a study of shared clonotypes between healthy human individuals. In the naive CD8 group, cells lacked CD45RO and were positively selected for CCR7, so terminally differentiated effector memory CD45RA+ cells were left out. Produced via immunoSEQ multiplex PCR; TCRdb's table is partial and in-frame only. The table includes 550,000 to 650,000 clones, around 96% detected once. The sample was naive CD8+ T cells sorted from blood. These receptors were taken from a woman aged 30 to 39 in good health.

This chain joins TRBV28 and TRBJ2-1, with D uncertain. The germline CDR1 and CDR2 sequences are MDHEN and SYDVKM. V dropped 2 bases and J dropped 9 bases, with 5 bases sitting between them. CDR3 length equals 11 residues. The CDR3, as DNA: TGTGCCAGCAGTTTACTTCGTGAGCAGTTCTTC. This translates into CASSLLREQFF.

This clone is a singleton in its sample. DNA of the CDR3: TGTGCCAGCAGCCCGACCAGACAAGAGACCCAGTACTTC. It is translated as CASSPTRQETQYF. The chain uses TRBV6-5 and TRBJ2-5; D unresolved. V shed 6 bases and J shed 2 bases, with 10 bases lying between them. Germline V gene sequence: CDR1 MNHEY, CDR2 SVGAGI. The CDR3 covers 13 residues.

The rearrangement uses TRBV6-5 and TRBJ1-2, with 9 bases aligning to TRBD1. V shed 0 bases and J 4 bases; nucleotides not matched to a gene: 3. There are 15 residues in the CDR3. CDR1 MNHEY and CDR2 SVGAGI come from the germline V gene. CDR3: CASSYSGTGIYGYTF. Here the CDR3 DNA reads TGTGCCAGCAGTTACTCAGGGACAGGGATCTATGGCTACACCTTC.

The V call is TRBV19, the J call TRBJ2-6; a weak D match, TRBD1 (5 bases). The germline CDR1 and CDR2 sequences are LNHDA and SQIVND (reference sequence). The V end was cut by 1 base, the J end by 6 bases, with 7 bases between. CDR3 length equals 14 residues. The CDR3 sequence: CASSIVGEANVLTF. In DNA form, the CDR3 reads TGTGCCAGTAGTATAGTAGGGGAGGCCAACGTCCTGACTTTC.

The chain's CDR3 is CASRFKGHYGYTF. As DNA, the CDR3 is TGTGCCAGCAGATTCAAAGGACATTATGGCTACACCTTC. The rearrangement uses TRBV2 and TRBJ1-2, with a possible D match to TRBD1 (5 bases). In germline, CDR1 is SNHLY, CDR2 FYNNEI. The CDR3 covers 13 residues. V was clipped by 6 bases and J by 5 bases, with 13 bases between them.

This chain links TRBV27 with TRBJ2-5; TRBD1 is a possible D gene (6 bases). The J call could be wrong; TRBJ2-7 is a better fit for the DNA end. The CDR3 consists of 12 residues. From germline, CDR1 is MNHEY and CDR2 SMNVEV (reference sequence). The CDR3 DNA follows: TGTGCCAGCAGTCCACAGGGTCACGAGCAGTACTTC. Translating it yields CASSPQGHEQYF.

The chain links TRBV10-1 to TRBJ2-1, with 9 bases aligning to TRBD2. CDR1 WNHNN and CDR2 SYGVQD come from the germline V gene (reference sequence). CDR3 length equals 16 residues. Losses at the gene ends were 6 bases for V and 5 bases for J; bases not matched to a gene: 11. Written as DNA, the CDR3 is TGCGCCAGCAGCGACTTCTTAGCGGGAGTGAACAATGAGCAGTTCTTC. As protein: CASSDFLAGVNNEQFF.

This chain joins TRBV5-4 and TRBJ2-7, with D possibly called TRBD1 or TRBD2 (5 bases each). Germline values: CDR1 SGHNT, CDR2 YYREEE (reference sequence). This CDR3 is built from 13 residues. Between the trimmed V and J ends, which lost 0 bases and 3 bases, there was a span of 7 bases. The CDR3 loop is CASSLGDGYEQYF. The CDR3 coding sequence is TGTGCCAGCAGCTTGGGGGACGGCTACGAGCAGTACTTC.